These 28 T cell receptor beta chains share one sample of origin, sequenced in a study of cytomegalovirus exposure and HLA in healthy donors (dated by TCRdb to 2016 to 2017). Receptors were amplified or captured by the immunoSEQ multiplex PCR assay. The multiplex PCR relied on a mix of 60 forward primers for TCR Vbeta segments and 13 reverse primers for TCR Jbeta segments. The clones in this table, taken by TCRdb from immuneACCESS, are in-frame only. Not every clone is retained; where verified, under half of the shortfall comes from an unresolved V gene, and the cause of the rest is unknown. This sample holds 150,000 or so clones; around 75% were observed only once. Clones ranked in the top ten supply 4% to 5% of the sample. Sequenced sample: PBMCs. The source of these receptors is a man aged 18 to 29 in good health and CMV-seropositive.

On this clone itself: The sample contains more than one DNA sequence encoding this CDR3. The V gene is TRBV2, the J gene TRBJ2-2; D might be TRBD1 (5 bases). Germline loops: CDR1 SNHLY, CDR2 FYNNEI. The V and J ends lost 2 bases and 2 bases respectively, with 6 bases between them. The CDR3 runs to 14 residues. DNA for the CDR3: TGTGCCAGCAGTGAACAGGGTAACACCGGGGAGCTGTTTTTT. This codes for CASSEQGNTGELFF. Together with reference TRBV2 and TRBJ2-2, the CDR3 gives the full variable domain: EPEVTQTPSHQVTQMGQEVILRCVPISNHLYFYWYRQILGQKVEFLVSFYNNEISEKSEIFDDQFSVERPDGSNFTLKIRSTKLEDSAMYFCASSEQGNTGELFFGEGSRLTVL.

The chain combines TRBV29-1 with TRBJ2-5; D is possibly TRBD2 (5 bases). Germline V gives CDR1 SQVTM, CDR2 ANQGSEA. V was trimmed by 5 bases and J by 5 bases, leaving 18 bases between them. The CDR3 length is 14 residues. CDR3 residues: CSVIPPELAETQYF. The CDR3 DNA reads TGCAGCGTTATCCCCCCAGAGTTAGCGGAGACCCAGTACTTC.

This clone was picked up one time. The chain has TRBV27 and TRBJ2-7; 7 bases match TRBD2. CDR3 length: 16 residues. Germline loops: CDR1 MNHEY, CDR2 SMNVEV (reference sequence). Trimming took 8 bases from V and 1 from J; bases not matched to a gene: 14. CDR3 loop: CASDGGDFNASYEQYV. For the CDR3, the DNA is TGTGCCAGCGATGGGGGGGACTTCAACGCTTCCTACGAGCAGTACGTC.

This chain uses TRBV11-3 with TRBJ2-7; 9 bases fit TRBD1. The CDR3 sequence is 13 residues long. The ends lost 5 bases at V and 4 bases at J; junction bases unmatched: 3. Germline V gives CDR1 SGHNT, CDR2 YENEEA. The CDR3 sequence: CASSPGQGYEQYV. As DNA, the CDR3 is TGTGCCAGCAGCCCGGGACAGGGATACGAGCAGTACGTC.

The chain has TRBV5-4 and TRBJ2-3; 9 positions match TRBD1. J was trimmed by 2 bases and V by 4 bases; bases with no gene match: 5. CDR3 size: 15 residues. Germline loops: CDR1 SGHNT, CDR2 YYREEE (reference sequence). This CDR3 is CASSPGQGYTDTQYF. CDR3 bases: TGTGCCAGCAGCCCGGGACAGGGATACACAGATACGCAGTATTTT.

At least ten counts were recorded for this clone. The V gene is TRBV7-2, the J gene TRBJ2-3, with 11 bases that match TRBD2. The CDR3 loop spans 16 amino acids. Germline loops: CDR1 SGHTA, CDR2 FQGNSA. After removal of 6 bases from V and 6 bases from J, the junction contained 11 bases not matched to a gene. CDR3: CASSFIAGGQGDTQYF. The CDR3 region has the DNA TGTGCCAGCAGTTTCATAGCGGGGGGGCAGGGGGATACGCAGTATTTT.

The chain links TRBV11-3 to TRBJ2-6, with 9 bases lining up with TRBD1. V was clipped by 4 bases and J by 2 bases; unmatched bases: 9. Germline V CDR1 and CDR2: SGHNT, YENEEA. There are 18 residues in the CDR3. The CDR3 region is CASSSNRGPFAGANVLTF. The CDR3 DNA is TGTGCCAGCAGCTCGAACAGGGGGCCTTTCGCTGGGGCCAACGTCCTGACTTTC.

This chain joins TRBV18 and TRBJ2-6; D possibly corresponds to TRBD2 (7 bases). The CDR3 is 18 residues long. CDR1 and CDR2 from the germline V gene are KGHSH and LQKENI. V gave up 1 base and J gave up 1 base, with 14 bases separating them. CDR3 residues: CASSPREGDGSGANVLTF. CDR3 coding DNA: TGTGCCAGCTCACCACGGGAGGGGGATGGGTCTGGGGCCAACGTCCTGACTTTC.

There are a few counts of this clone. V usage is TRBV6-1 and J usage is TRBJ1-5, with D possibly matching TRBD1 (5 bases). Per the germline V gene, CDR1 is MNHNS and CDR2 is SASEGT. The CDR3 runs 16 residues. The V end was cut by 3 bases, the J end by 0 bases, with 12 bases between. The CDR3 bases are TGTGCCAGCAGTGATGGACACCCTTATAGCAATCAGCCCCAGCATTTT. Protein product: CASSDGHPYSNQPQHF.

The CDR3 region is CASRFLGKGTGERDTEAFF. The CDR3 DNA reads as TGTGCCAGCAGGTTCCTGGGAAAGGGGACAGGGGAACGCGACACTGAAGCTTTCTTT. This sequence joins TRBV7-8 and TRBJ1-1; TRBD1 matches 10 bases. Germline CDR1 reads SGHVS; CDR2 reads FQNEAQ. The V and J ends lost 6 bases and 3 bases, in that order; junction bases with no gene match: 19. CDR3 length equals 19 residues.

The CDR3 loop reads CASSYHGQGSRGYTF. Here the CDR3 DNA reads TGTGCCAGCAGTTACCACGGACAGGGAAGCCGTGGCTACACCTTC. The chain carries TRBV6-5 and TRBJ1-2, with TRBD1 matching over 8 bases. This CDR3 comprises 15 residues. Looked up from germline, CDR1 is MNHEY and CDR2 is SVGAGI. The J segment lost 7 bases and the V segment lost 2 bases, leaving 9 bases of the junction unmatched.

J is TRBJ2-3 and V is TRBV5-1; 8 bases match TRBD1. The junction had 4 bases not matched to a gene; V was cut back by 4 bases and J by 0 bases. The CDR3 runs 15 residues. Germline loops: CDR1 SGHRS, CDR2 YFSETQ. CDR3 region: CASSRTGTSTDTQYF. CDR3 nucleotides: TGCGCCAGCAGCAGGACAGGGACTAGCACAGATACGCAGTATTTT.

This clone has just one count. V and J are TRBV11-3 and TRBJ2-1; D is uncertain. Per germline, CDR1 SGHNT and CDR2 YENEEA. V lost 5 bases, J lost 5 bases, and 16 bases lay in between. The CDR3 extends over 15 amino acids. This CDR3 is CASSRTSDSNNEQFF. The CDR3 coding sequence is TGTGCCAGCAGCCGTACATCAGATTCCAACAATGAGCAGTTCTTC.

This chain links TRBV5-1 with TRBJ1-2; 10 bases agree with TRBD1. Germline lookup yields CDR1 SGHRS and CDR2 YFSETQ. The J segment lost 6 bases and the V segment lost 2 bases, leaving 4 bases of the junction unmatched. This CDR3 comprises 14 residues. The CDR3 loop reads CASSLDRGQNGYTF. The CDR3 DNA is TGCGCCAGCAGCTTAGACAGGGGGCAGAATGGCTACACCTTC.

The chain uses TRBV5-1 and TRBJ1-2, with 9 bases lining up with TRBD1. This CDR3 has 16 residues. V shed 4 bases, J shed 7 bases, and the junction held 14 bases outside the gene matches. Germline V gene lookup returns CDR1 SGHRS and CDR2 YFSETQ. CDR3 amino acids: CASSLPFTGGATGYTF. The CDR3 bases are TGCGCCAGCAGCCTCCCATTTACAGGGGGCGCAACTGGCTACACCTTC.

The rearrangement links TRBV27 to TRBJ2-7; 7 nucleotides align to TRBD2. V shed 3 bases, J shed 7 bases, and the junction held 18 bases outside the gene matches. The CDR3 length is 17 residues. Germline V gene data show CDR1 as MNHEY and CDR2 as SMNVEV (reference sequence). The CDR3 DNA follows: TGTGCCAGCAGTTTTAAGGGTTCAATGCGGGAGACGGGGGAGCAGTACGTC. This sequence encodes CASSFKGSMRETGEQYV.

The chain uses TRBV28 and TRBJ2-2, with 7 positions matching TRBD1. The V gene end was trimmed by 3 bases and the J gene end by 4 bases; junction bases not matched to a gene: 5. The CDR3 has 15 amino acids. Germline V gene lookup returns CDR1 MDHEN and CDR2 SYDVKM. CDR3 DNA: TGTGCCAGCAGTTTCGTGGCAGGGGGCACCGGGGAGCTGTTTTTT. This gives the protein CASSFVAGGTGELFF.

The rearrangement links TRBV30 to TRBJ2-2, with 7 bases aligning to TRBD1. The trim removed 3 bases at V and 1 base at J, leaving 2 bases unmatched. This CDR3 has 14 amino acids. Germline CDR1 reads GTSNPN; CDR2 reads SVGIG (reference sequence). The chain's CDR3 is CAWSGQVNTGELFF. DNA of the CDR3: TGTGCCTGGAGCGGACAGGTGAACACCGGGGAGCTGTTTTTT.

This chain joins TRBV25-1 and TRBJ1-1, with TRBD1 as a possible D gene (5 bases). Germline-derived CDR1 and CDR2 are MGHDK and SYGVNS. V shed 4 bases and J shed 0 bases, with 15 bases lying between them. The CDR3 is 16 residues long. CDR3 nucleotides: TGTGCCAGCAGTGTCAACCGCGGGACGGTGAACACTGAAGCTTTCTTT. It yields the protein CASSVNRGTVNTEAFF.

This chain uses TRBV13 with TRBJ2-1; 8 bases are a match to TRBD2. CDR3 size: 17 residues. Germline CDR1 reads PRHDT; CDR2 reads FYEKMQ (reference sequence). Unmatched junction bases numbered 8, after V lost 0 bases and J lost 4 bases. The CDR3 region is CASSLGLAGRSYNEQFF. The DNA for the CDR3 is TGTGCCAGCAGCTTAGGGCTAGCGGGCCGATCTTACAATGAGCAGTTCTTC.

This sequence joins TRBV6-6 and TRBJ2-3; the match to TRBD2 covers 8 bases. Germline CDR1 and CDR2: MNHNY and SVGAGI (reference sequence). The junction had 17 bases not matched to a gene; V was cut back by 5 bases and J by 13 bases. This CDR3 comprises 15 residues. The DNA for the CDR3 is TGTGCCAGCAGTCTTACTGGCGGGGGGCCCAGTAGGGAGTATTTT. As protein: CASSLTGGGPSREYF.

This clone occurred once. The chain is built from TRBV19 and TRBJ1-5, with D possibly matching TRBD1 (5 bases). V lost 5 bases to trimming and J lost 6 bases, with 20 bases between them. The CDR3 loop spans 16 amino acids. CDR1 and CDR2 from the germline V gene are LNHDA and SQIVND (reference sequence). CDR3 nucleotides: TGTGCCAGTAGTGCCCCCCCAAGGACAATTTCTCAGCCCCAGCATTTT. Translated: CASSAPPRTISQPQHF. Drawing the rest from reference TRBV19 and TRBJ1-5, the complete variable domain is DGGITQSPKYLFRKEGQNVTLSCEQNLNHDAMYWYRQDPGQGLRLIYYSQIVNDFQKGDIAEGYSVSREKKESFPLTVTSAQKNPTAFYLCASSAPPRTISQPQHFGDGTRLSIL.

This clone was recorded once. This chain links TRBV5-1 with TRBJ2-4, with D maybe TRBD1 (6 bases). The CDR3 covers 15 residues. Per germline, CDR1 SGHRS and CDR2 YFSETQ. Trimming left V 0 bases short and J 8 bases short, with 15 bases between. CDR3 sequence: CASSLAGVEWDIQYF. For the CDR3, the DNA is TGCGCCAGCAGCTTGGCAGGGGTGGAGTGGGACATTCAGTACTTC.

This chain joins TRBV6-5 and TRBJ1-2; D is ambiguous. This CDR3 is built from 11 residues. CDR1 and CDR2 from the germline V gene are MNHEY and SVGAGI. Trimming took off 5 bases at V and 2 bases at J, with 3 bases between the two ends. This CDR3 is CASSGNYGYTF. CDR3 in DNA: TGTGCCAGCAGTGGCAACTATGGCTACACCTTC.

This chain's CDR3 is CASSTPQDTQYF. The DNA for the CDR3 is TGTGCCAGTAGCACGCCACAAGATACGCAGTATTTT. The J gene is TRBJ2-3, the V gene TRBV19; no reliable D call. The CDR3 sequence is 12 residues long. The germline V gene has CDR1 LNHDA and CDR2 SQIVND (reference sequence). Trimming removed 6 bases from V and 5 bases from J, with 9 bases in between.

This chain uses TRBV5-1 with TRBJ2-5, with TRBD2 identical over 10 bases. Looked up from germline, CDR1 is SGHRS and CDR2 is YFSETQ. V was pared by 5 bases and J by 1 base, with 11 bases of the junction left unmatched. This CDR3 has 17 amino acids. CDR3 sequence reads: CASRSTLLAGAQETQYF. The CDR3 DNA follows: TGCGCCAGCAGGTCCACCCTCCTAGCGGGGGCCCAAGAGACCCAGTACTTC.

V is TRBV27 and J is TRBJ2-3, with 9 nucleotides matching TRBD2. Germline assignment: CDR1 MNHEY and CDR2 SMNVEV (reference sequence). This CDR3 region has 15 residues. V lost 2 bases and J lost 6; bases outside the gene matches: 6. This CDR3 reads CASSLASGGPDTQYF. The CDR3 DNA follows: TGTGCCAGCAGTTTAGCGAGCGGGGGGCCGGATACGCAGTATTTT.

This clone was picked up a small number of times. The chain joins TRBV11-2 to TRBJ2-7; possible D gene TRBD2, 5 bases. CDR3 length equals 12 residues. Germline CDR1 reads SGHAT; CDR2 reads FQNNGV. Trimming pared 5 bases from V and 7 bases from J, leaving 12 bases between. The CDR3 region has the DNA TGTGCCAGCAGCCGGGATTCGTGGGAGCAGTACGTC. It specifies CASSRDSWEQYV.